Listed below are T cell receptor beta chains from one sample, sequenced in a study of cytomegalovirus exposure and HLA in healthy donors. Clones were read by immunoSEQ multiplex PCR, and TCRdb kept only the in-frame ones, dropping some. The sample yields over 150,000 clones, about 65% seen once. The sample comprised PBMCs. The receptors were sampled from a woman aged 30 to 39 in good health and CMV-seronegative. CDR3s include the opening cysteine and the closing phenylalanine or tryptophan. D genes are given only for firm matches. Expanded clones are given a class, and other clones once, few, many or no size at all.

TGTGCCAGCAGCGTAGGTAGGACTAGCAGAGTCACAGATACGCAGTATTTT	CASSVGRTSRVTDTQYF	TRBJ2-3	-	TRBV9	TRBD2
TGCGCCAGCAGCTCACCGGGACCCCATAGCGGAGCTTTCTTT	CASSSPGPHSGAFF	TRBJ1-1	-	TRBV4-3	-
TGTGCCAGCAGTTATGCGGGCATCTCTGGAAACACCATATATTTT	CASSYAGISGNTIYF	TRBJ1-3	-	TRBV5-6	-
TGTGCCAGCAGCGCCTCCGGGACTAATAGCTATGGCTACACCTTC	CASSASGTNSYGYTF	TRBJ1-2	-	TRBV5-5	-
TGTGCCAGCGGGGACCTTCTTGAGACAGGGCTGAAGCCCCAGCATTTT	CASGDLLETGLKPQHF	TRBJ1-5	-	TRBV2	TRBD1
TGTGCCAGCAGCCCTAGCAGGGGACAGATCCTAGAAGCTTTCTTT	CASSPSRGQILEAFF	TRBJ1-1	-	TRBV7-9	TRBD1
TGTGCCAGCAGGGGGGGAGGGAGAGACGAAAAACTGTTTTTT	CASRGGGRDEKLFF	TRBJ1-4	-	TRBV2	-
TGTGCCAGCAGCTTAGTGCTGGGCTCAGAGACCCAGTACTTC	CASSLVLGSETQYF	TRBJ2-5	-	TRBV7-2	-
TGTGCCAGCAGTTTATATGGAGTTTATGAGCAGTTCTTC	CASSLYGVYEQFF	TRBJ2-1	-	TRBV27	-
TGTGCCAGCAGGTCGACGGGGGGGGGCTACACCTTC	CASRSTGGGYTF	TRBJ1-2	few	TRBV28	-
TGTGCCAGCTCACCAAGGCCACTAGCGGGGGGGCTTCATGAGCAGTTCTTC	CASSPRPLAGGLHEQFF	TRBJ2-1	-	TRBV18	TRBD2
TGTGCCTGGAGTGTACAATCGTCAACTGAAGCTTTCTTT	CAWSVQSSTEAFF	TRBJ1-1	-	TRBV30	-
TGTGCCATCAGCGGGACAGGGCAAACCTATGGCTACACCTTC	CAISGTGQTYGYTF	TRBJ1-2	few	TRBV10-3	TRBD1
TGTGCCAGCAGCCAGACCGCGGGAGCATTTGTCAATGAGCAGTTCTTC	CASSQTAGAFVNEQFF	TRBJ2-1	-	TRBV7-9	TRBD2
TGTGCCAGCAGTTTAGGTGGGGCCGTCACCGGGGAGCTGTTTTTT	CASSLGGAVTGELFF	TRBJ2-2	once	TRBV27	-
TGCGCCAGCAGCCGGGGACAGGGCGACTTCAATGAAAAACTGTTTTTT	CASSRGQGDFNEKLFF	TRBJ1-4	-	TRBV4-3	TRBD1
TGTGCCAGCAGCTTGGTCCCGGGACATGTAGATACGCAGTATTTT	CASSLVPGHVDTQYF	TRBJ2-3	-	TRBV11-2	-
TGTGCCAGCAGCCAGGGGAATACGCAGTATTTT	CASSQGNTQYF	TRBJ2-3	-	TRBV2	-
TGTGCCAGCAGCCCCCCCGGGACAAGCCATGAGCAGTTCTTC	CASSPPGTSHEQFF	TRBJ2-1	-	TRBV14	-
TGTGCCAGCAGTGGCTCCGAGGTCAGCTCCTACGAGCAGTACTTC	CASSGSEVSSYEQYF	TRBJ2-7	-	TRBV2	-
TGCGCCAGCAGCCAAGAGCTTAGCGGCCAAGTAGATACGCAGTATTTT	CASSQELSGQVDTQYF	TRBJ2-3	-	TRBV4-3	-
TGTGCCAGCAGCGTGAAGGCCGGGAGAACCTTCGGAGGAGGAAACACCATATATTTT	CASSVKAGRTFGGGNTIYF	TRBJ1-3	-	TRBV13	-
TGTGCCAGCAGCCCCCACGGGCTAGCGGGGGTCTACGAGCAGTACTTC	CASSPHGLAGVYEQYF	TRBJ2-7	-	TRBV7-8	TRBD2
TGTGCCAGCAGCTTAAGTACAGGGGTAAATGGCTACACCTTC	CASSLSTGVNGYTF	TRBJ1-2	-	TRBV7-9	TRBD1
TGCGCCAGCAGTCAGGACAGGGGCAATCAGCCCCAGCATTTT	CASSQDRGNQPQHF	TRBJ1-5	-	TRBV23-1	TRBD1
TGTGCCAGCAGTGAAGCCCTTCCCGGGGAGACCCAGTACTTC	CASSEALPGETQYF	TRBJ2-5	-	TRBV2	-
TGTGCCAGCACCGACAGGCGTTCCTACGAGCAGTACTTC	CASTDRRSYEQYF	TRBJ2-7	-	TRBV7-9	-